This T cell receptor (beta chain) was profiled in a study of Ad26.COV2.S vaccination and SARS-CoV-2 variants (dated by TCRdb to about 2021). In terms of the full investigation: Vaccine-arm donors were drawn from COV1001, a multicentre, randomized, double-blind, placebo-controlled phase I-IIa trial of Ad26.COV2.S in healthy adults. Ad26.COV2.S was administered intramuscularly at 5 x 10^10 or 1 x 10^11 viral particles, either as a single shot or as two shots given 56 days apart. Trial participants were randomized into five groups of five: low-dose or high-dose Ad26.COV2.S given once or twice, or placebo on both occasions. A total of around 32 samples were included in the TCR-sequenced set, comprising roughly 19 Ad26.COV2.S vaccine recipients, 5 placebo recipients and 8 SARS-CoV-2 convalescent individuals. Investigators remained blinded to trial group allocation during experiments and outcome assessment. TCRbeta repertoire sequencing was used to assess the specificity and breadth of SARS-CoV-2-reactive T cell receptors after Ad26.COV2.S vaccination. Paper-wide results and their limitations: The study was not powered to compare responses between vaccine doses or regimens. According to the authors, total T cell responses may have been underestimated by the TCR breadth and depth analyses. After vaccination, substantial breadth of spike-specific CD8+ and CD4+ T cell responses was reported. Compared with placebo recipients, Ad26.COV2.S recipients showed higher spike-specific TCR breadth (P = 0.0014). Non-spike TCR breadth was comparable between vaccine and placebo recipients, consistent with the vaccine containing only spike.

Notes on this clone: The antigen this receptor binds is unknown. Nothing much larger sits one base from this clone, and base qualities are not available.

Relative to germline, V is 4 bases shorter and J is 7 bases shorter, with 20 bases between their ends. The germline V gene specifies KGHSH as CDR1 and LQKENI as CDR2. Taken from cysteine to phenylalanine, the CDR3 has 16 residues. The retained sequence is limited to the CDR3, 48 bases, with the frame set at the first base. Reading the label with the study, this specimen's treatment or condition is: roughly 18 received Ad26.COV2.S at low or high dose, single or two shots; 5 received placebo; per-sample allocation not given. For vaccine and placebo recipients, repertoires were sequenced using samples collected on day 63 after the first injection. Between 29 July and 7 August 2020, Cohort 1b enrolled about 27 adults aged 18-55 years at one site in Boston, USA. Ad26.COV2.S was a replication-incompetent adenovirus type 26 vector expressing a prefusion-stabilized SARS-CoV-2 spike protein from the original Wuhan strain.

TCRbeta CDR3 regions were sequenced with the immunoSEQ Assay. After extraction, genomic DNA underwent amplification by bias-controlled multiplex PCR, followed by high-throughput sequencing. Regarding the original processing steps: To quantify the absolute abundance of each unique TCRbeta CDR3 region, sequences were collapsed and filtered. T cell fraction was estimated by normalization of TCRbeta template counts to usable DNA, with usable DNA being measured through amplification of reference genes present in all nucleated cells. Repertoire TCRs were annotated as SARS-CoV-2-specific by exact matching of V gene, CDR3 amino acid sequence and J gene to a known reactive TCR set. The reference SARS-CoV-2 TCR set was derived from MIRA and filtered for enrichment in COVID-19-positive ImmuneCODE repertoires, a step that removed public or cross-reactive TCRs. Drawing on the MIRA antigens, annotated TCRs were analysed further at the level of specific ORF or position within ORF. Breadth was defined as annotated unique rearrangements over total unique productive rearrangements; depth was the summed frequency of those rearrangements. Group comparisons of TCR breadth used two-sided Wilcoxon rank-sum tests. TCRdb stores this immuneACCESS table with in-frame sequences only. Part of the clones is absent; in the studies checked, under half of the shortfall reflects unresolved V genes, and no reason is known for the rest. V, J and clone size reflect that table, while D and trimming were determined from the DNA. The sample data list 250,000 to 300,000 clones, and about 89% of these were observed just once. Over 2.5% of the sample comes from the top ten.

The V and J segments used are TRBV18 and TRBJ2-1, with the D gene tentatively TRBD1 or TRBD2, based on 6 matching bases in each. The sample in question was peripheral blood, obtained in a trial of Ad26.COV2.S vaccine versus placebo. The sequence was collected from a person aged 18-65 years who received the Ad26.COV2.S COVID-19 vaccine or a placebo. CDR3 protein: CASSQIMGASANEQFF. In nucleotide form, the sequence is TGTGCCAGCTCACAAATCATGGGGGCTAGCGCTAATGAGCAGTTCTTC.